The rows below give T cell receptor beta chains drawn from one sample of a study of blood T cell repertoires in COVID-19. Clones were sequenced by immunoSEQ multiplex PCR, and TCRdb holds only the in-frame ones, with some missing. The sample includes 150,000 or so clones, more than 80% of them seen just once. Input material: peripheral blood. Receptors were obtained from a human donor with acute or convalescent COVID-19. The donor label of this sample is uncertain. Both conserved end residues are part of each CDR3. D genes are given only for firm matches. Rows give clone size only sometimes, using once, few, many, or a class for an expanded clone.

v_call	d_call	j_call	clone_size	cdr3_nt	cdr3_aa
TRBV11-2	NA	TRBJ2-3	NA	TGTGCCAGCAGCAAGCCGGGGGGCGGGACAGATACGCAGTATTTT	CASSKPGGGTDTQYF
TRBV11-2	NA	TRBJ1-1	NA	TGTGCCAGCGGCGGGGTGGGCACTGAAGCTTTCTTT	CASGGVGTEAFF
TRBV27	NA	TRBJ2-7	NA	TGTGCCAGCAGTTCCTCGGGGGTCCTCTACGAGCAGTACTTC	CASSSSGVLYEQYF
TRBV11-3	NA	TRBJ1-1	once	TGTGCCAGCAGCTTAGGAGGGAGGGCTGAAGCTTTCTTT	CASSLGGRAEAFF
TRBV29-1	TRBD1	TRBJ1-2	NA	TGCAGCGTAGGCGGGACAGGGGGCAGGGGCTACACCTTC	CSVGGTGGRGYTF
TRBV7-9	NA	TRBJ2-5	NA	TGTGCCAGCAGCTCCGGACGGGGTATGGCCCAGTACTTC	CASSSGRGMAQYF
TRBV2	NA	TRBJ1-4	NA	TGTGCCAGCAGTCCCCCCAGCAGGGAAATGGGTAGAGGAGCTAATGAAAAACTGTTTTTT	CASSPPSREMGRGANEKLFF
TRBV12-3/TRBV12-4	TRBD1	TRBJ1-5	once	TGTGCCAGCAGTGACAGGGGGCAGCCCCAGCATTTT	CASSDRGQPQHF
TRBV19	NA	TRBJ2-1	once	TGTGCCAGTAGTATGATGAGGGGGAGATACAATGAGCAGTTCTTC	CASSMMRGRYNEQFF
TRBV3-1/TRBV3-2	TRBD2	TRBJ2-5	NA	TGTGCCAGCAGCCAATCCCCCCTAGCGGACCAAGAGACCCAGTACTTC	CASSQSPLADQETQYF
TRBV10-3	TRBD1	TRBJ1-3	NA	TGTGCCATCAGTCTTCAACAGGGGGCCCTCTCTGGAAACACCATATATTTT	CAISLQQGALSGNTIYF
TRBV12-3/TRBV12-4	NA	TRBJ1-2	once	TGTGCCAGCGGTTACAGTTCCTATGGCTACACCTTC	CASGYSSYGYTF
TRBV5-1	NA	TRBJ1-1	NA	TGCGCCAGCAGCTTGGATAGGAACACTGAAGCTTTCTTT	CASSLDRNTEAFF
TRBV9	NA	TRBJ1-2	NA	TGTGCCAGCAGCGTAGCGGGGTCAGCCTATGGCTACACCTTC	CASSVAGSAYGYTF
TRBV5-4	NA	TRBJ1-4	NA	TGTGCCAGCAGCCCCCGGGGAGATCGCGAAAAACTGTTTTTT	CASSPRGDREKLFF
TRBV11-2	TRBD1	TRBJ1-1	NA	TGTGCCAGCAGTGGACAGGGAAGAACTGAAGCTTTCTTT	CASSGQGRTEAFF
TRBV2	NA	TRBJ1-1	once	TGTGCCAGCAGTGAGGCCTCCCAGGGAGAAGCTTTCTTT	CASSEASQGEAFF
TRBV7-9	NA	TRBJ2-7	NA	TGTGCCAGCAGCTTAGAATTTGGGACATCGGACACCCCCTACGAGCAGTACTTC	CASSLEFGTSDTPYEQYF
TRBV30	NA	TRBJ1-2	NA	TGTGCCTGGAGTCCTCGGACAGTCTTGGACTATGGCTACACCTTC	CAWSPRTVLDYGYTF
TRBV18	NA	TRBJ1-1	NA	TGTGCCAGCTCACCTATGCGGGGGGACACTGAAGCTTTCTTT	CASSPMRGDTEAFF